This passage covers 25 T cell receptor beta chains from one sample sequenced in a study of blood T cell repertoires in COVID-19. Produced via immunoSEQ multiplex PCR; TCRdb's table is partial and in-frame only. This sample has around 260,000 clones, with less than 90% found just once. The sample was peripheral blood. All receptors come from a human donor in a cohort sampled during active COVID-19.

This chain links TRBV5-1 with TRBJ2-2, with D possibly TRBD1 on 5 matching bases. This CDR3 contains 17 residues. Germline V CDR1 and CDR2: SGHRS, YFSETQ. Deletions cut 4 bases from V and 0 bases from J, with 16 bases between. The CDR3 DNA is TGCGCCAGCAGCACCCTGACAGTGACTTCGAACACCGGGGAGCTGTTTTTT. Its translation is CASSTLTVTSNTGELFF. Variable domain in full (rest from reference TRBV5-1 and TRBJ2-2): KAGVTQTPRYLIKTRGQQVTLSCSPISGHRSVSWYQQTPGQGLQFLFEYFSETQRNKGNFPGRFSGRQFSNSRSEMNVSTLELGDSALYLCASSTLTVTSNTGELFFGEGSRLTVL.

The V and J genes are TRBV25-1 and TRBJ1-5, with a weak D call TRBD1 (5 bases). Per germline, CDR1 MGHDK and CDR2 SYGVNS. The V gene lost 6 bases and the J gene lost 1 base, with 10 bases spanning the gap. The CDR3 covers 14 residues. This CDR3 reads CASSGHLSNQPQHF. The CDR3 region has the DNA TGTGCCAGCAGCGGACATTTGAGCAATCAGCCCCAGCATTTT.

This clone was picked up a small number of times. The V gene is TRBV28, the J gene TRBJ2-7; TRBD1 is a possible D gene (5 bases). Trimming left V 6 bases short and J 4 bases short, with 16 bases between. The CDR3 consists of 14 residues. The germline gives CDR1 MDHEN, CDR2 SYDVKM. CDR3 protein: CASSPGSAIYEQYF. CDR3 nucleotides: TGTGCCAGCAGCCCAGGGTCGGCGATATACGAGCAGTACTTC.

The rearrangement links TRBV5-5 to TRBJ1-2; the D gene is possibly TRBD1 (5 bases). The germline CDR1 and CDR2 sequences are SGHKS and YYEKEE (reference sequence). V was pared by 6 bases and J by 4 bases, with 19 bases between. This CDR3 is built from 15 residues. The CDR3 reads CASMEWTGVSYGYTF. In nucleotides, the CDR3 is TGTGCCAGCATGGAGTGGACGGGGGTCAGCTATGGCTACACCTTC.

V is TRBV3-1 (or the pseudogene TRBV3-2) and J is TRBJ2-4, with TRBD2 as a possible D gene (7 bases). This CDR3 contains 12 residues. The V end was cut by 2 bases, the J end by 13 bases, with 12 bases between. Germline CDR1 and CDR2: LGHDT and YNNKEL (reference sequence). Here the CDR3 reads CASSQRGEGQYF. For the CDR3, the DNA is TGTGCCAGCAGCCAAAGGGGGGAGGGACAGTACTTC.

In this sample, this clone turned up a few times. CDR3 protein: CASEDTNTEAFF. The CDR3 DNA sequence: TGTGCCAGCGAAGACACCAACACTGAAGCTTTCTTT. V and J are TRBV3-1 (or the pseudogene TRBV3-2) and TRBJ1-1; D gene uncertain. CDR3 size: 12 residues. Trimming took 8 bases from V and 2 from J, leaving 9 bases between them. Looked up from germline, CDR1 is LGHDT and CDR2 is YNNKEL (reference sequence).

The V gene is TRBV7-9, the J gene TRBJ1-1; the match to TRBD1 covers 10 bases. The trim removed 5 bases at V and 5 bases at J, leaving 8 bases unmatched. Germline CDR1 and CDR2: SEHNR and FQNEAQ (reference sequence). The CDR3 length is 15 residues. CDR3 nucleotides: TGTGCCAGCAGCCCGAGGACAGGGGGGTTTACTGAAGCTTTCTTT. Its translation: CASSPRTGGFTEAFF. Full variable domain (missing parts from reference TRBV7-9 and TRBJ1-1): DTGVSQNPRHKITKRGQNVTFRCDPISEHNRLYWYRQTLGQGPEFLTYFQNEAQLEKSRLLSDRFSAERPKGSFSTLEIQRTEQGDSAMYLCASSPRTGGFTEAFFGQGTRLTVV.

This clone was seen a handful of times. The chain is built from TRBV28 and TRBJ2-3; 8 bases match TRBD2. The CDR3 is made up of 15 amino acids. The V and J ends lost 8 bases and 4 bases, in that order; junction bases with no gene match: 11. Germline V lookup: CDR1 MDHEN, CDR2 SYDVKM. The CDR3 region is CASEEAGELADTQYF. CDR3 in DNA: TGTGCCAGCGAAGAAGCGGGAGAATTGGCAGATACGCAGTATTTT.

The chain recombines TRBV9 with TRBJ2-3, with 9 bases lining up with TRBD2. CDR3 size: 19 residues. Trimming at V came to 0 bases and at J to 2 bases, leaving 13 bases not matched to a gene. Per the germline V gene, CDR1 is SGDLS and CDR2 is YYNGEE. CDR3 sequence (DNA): TGTGCCAGCAGCGTAGGGCTAGCGGGACTAGGGGGCCACACAGATACGCAGTATTTT. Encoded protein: CASSVGLAGLGGHTDTQYF.

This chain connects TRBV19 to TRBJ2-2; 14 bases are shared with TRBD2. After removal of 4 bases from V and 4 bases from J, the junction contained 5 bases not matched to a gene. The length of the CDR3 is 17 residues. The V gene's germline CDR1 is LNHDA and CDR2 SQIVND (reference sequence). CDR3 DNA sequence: TGTGCCAGTAGTAAGACTAGCGGGAGGGGTGGCACCGGGGAGCTGTTTTTT. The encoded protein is CASSKTSGRGGTGELFF.

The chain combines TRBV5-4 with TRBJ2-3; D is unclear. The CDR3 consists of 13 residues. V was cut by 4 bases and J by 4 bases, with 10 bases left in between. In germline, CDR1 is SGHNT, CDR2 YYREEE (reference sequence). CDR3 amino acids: CASSPTTADTQYF. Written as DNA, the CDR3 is TGTGCCAGCAGCCCGACAACCGCAGATACGCAGTATTTT.

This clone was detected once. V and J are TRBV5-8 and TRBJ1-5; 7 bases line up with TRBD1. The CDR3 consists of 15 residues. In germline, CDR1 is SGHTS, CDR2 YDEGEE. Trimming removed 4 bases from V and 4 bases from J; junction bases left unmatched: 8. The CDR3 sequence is CASSRGTDGNQPQHF. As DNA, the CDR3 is TGTGCCAGCAGCCGGGGGACAGACGGGAATCAGCCCCAGCATTTT.

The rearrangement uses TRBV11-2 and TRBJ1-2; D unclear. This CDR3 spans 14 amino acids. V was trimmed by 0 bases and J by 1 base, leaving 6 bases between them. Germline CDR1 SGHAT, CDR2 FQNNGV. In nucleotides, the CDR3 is TGTGCCAGCAGCTTAGATCATAGTAACTATGGCTACACCTTC. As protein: CASSLDHSNYGYTF.

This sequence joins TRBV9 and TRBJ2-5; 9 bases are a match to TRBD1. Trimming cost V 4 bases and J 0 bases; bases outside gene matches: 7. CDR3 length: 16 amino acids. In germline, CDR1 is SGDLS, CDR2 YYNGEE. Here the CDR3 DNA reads TGTGCCAGCAGCCTCAGGACAGGGGAGGACCAAGAGACCCAGTACTTC. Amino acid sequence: CASSLRTGEDQETQYF.

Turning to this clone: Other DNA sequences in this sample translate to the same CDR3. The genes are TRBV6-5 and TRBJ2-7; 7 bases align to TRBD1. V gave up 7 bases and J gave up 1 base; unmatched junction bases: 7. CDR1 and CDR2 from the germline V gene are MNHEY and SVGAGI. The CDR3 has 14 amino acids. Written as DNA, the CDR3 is TGTGCCAGCACCGCTCCGGGACAGTCCTACGAGCAGTACTTC. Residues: CASTAPGQSYEQYF.

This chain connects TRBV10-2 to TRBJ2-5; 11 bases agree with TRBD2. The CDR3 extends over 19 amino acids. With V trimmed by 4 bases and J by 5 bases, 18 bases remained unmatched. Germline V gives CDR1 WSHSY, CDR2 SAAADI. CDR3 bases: TGCGCCAGCAGTGCGAGACAGCTCCTAGCGGGAGGCCGTGGGGAGACCCAGTACTTC. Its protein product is CASSARQLLAGGRGETQYF.

The CDR3 nucleotides are TGCAGTGCTAGTTCGGGACAGGCTGGAAACACCATATATTTT. This gives the protein CSASSGQAGNTIYF. This sequence joins TRBV20-1 and TRBJ1-3; 8 nucleotides align to TRBD1. This CDR3 is 14 amino acids long. Germline assignment: CDR1 DFQATT and CDR2 SNEGSKA (reference sequence). The junction had 3 bases not matched to a gene; V was cut back by 3 bases and J by 2 bases.

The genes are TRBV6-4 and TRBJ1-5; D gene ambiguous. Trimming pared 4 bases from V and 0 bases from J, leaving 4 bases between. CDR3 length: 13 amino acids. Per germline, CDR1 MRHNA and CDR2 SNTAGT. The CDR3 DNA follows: TGTGCCAGCAGTGCAGGTAGCAATCAGCCCCAGCATTTT. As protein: CASSAGSNQPQHF.

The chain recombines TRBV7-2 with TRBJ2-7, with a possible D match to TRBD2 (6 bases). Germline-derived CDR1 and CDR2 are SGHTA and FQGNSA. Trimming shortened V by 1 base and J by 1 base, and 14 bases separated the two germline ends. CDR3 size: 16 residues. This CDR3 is CASSLDYGGNSYEQYF. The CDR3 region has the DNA TGTGCCAGCAGCTTAGATTACGGCGGGAATTCCTACGAGCAGTACTTC. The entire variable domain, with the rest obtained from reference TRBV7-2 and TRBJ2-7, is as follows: GAGVSQSPSNKVTEKGKDVELRCDPISGHTALYWYRQSLGQGLEFLIYFQGNSAPDKSGLPSDRFSAERTGGSVSTLTIQRTQQEDSAVYLCASSLDYGGNSYEQYFGPGTRLTVT.

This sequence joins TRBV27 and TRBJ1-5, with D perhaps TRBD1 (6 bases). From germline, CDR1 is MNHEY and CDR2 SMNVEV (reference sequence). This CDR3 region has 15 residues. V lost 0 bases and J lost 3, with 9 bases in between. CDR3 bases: TGTGCCAGCAGTTTATCGAACAGGGCCAATCAGCCCCAGCATTTT. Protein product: CASSLSNRANQPQHF.

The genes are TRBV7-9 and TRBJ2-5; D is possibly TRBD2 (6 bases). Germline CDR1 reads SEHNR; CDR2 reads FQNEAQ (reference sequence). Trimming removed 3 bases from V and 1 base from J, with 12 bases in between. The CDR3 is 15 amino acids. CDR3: CASSLEGIVQETQYF. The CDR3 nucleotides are TGTGCCAGCAGCTTGGAGGGAATAGTCCAAGAGACCCAGTACTTC.

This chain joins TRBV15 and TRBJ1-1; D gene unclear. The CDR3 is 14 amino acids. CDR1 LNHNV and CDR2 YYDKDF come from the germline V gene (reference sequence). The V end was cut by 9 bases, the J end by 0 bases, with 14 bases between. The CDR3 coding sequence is TGTGCCACTCAAGCAGGCGCTTTGAACACTGAAGCTTTCTTT. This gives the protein CATQAGALNTEAFF.

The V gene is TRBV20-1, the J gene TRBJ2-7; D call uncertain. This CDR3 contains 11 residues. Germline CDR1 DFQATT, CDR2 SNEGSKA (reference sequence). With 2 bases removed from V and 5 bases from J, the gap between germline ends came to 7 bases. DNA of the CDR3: TGCAGTGCTAGAAAACATCACGAGCAGTACTTC. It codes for CSARKHHEQYF.

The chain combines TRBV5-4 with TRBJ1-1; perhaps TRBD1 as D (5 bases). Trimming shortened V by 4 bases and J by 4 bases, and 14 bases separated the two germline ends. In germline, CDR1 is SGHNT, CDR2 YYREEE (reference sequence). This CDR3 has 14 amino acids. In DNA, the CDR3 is TGTGCCAGCAGCCGACAGTTGGGGGGCACTGAAGCTTTCTTT. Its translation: CASSRQLGGTEAFF.

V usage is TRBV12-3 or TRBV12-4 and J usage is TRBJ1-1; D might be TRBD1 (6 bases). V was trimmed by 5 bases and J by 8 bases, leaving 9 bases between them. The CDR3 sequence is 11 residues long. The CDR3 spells CASSRQVEAFF. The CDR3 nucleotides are TGTGCCAGCAGTAGACAGGTCGAAGCTTTCTTT.